This TCR beta chain was sequenced in a study of CD8 T cells in ankylosing spondylitis. Construction of TCR beta libraries was performed using quantitative 5'-RACE with molecular barcodes. TCRdb used MiXCR to reprocess the 5' RACE reads, holding one entry per CDR3 protein. The table records some 240,000 distinct CDR3 sequences, 5.5% to 7.5% of them present only once. Germline assignment: CDR1 SQVTM and CDR2 ANQGSEA. This CDR3 is 13 amino acids long. Trimming pared 4 bases from V and 0 bases from J, leaving 10 bases between. This clonotype was counted ten times or more. The antigen remains undetermined. Overall study findings and caveats: Matched ankylosing spondylitis synovial fluid reportedly showed significant enrichment of disease-linked clones. Typical of ankylosing spondylitis blood, it appeared, was a TCR beta motif of eight highly homologous variants.

The sample was blood, either unsorted or a sorted T cell fraction (not recorded which). V usage is TRBV29-1 and J usage is TRBJ2-7, with a possible D match to TRBD2 (6 bases). This TCR derives from a male donor with ankylosing spondylitis. CDR3 protein: CSVGVDYSYEQYF. The CDR3 DNA reads TGCAGCGTTGGGGTGGACTACTCCTACGAGCAGTACTTC.